The 4 T cell receptor beta chains reported below all come from one sample, sequenced in a study of OX40 agonist ivuxolimab in advanced cancers. Sequencing used immunoSEQ multiplex PCR; TCRdb keeps in-frame clones, though not all of them. Counted here are roughly 46,000 clones, more than 70% occurring once; the ten biggest clones make up over 0.5%. The source was CD4+ or CD8+ T cells sorted from blood, collected in a trial of the OX40 agonist ivuxolimab. The receptors were gathered from an adult with an advanced solid tumor such as melanoma, head and neck, liver or kidney cancer.

The chain carries TRBV2 and TRBJ2-7; no clear D. V gave up 1 base and J gave up 1 base, with 11 bases separating them. Germline V lookup: CDR1 SNHLY, CDR2 FYNNEI. The CDR3 contains 15 residues. Written as DNA, the CDR3 is TGTGCCAGCAGTGAAGGTCGGACCCTATCCTACGAGCAGTACTTC. This codes for CASSEGRTLSYEQYF. The full variable domain, its missing parts supplied by reference TRBV2 and TRBJ2-7, is EPEVTQTPSHQVTQMGQEVILRCVPISNHLYFYWYRQILGQKVEFLVSFYNNEISEKSEIFDDQFSVERPDGSNFTLKIRSTKLEDSAMYFCASSEGRTLSYEQYFGPGTRLTVT.

This chain links TRBV19 with TRBJ1-5; no definite D call. CDR3 size: 13 residues. Between the trimmed V and J ends, which lost 1 base and 2 bases, there was a span of 3 bases. Germline assignment: CDR1 LNHDA and CDR2 SQIVND (reference sequence). CDR3 residues: CASSIGGNQPQHF. The CDR3 DNA sequence: TGTGCCAGTAGTATAGGAGGCAATCAGCCCCAGCATTTT.

This sequence joins TRBV7-9 and TRBJ1-5; no firm D call. V shed 5 bases and J shed 9 bases, with 5 bases lying between them. In germline, CDR1 is SEHNR, CDR2 FQNEAQ (reference sequence). This CDR3 comprises 10 residues. This CDR3 is CASSPPPQHF. The CDR3 bases are TGTGCCAGCAGCCCCCCGCCCCAGCATTTT.

This clone occurred once. The chain carries TRBV2 and TRBJ1-1; D gene unclear. From germline, CDR1 is SNHLY and CDR2 FYNNEI. V was trimmed by 6 bases and J by 1 base, leaving 15 bases between them. This CDR3 region has 15 residues. The CDR3: CASRWELRGNTEAFF. The CDR3 DNA reads as TGTGCCAGCAGGTGGGAACTTCGGGGGAACACTGAAGCTTTCTTT.